This T cell receptor (beta chain) was identified in a study of shared clonotypes between healthy human individuals. The study ran the assay at deep level. The table came from immunoSEQ multiplex PCR; TCRdb's copy has only in-frame clones and leaves some out. This table holds more than 550,000 clones, roughly 72% found once. The CDR3 covers 16 residues. Germline V CDR1 and CDR2: PRHDT, FYEKMQ (reference sequence). V was clipped by 4 bases and J by 5 bases; unmatched bases: 13. CD4+ cell separation produced CD45RA+ naive and CD45RA-negative memory subsets. This clonotype was sampled from a woman aged 25-40 years in good health. The sample comprised memory CD4+ T cells sorted from blood. Subset defined: CD45RA-negative fraction. The chain carries TRBV13 and TRBJ2-5, with 7 bases lining up with TRBD2. The CDR3 loop is CASSSRQLLAMETQYF. The CDR3 bases are TGTGCCAGCAGCTCCCGACAACTACTAGCGATGGAGACCCAGTACTTC.